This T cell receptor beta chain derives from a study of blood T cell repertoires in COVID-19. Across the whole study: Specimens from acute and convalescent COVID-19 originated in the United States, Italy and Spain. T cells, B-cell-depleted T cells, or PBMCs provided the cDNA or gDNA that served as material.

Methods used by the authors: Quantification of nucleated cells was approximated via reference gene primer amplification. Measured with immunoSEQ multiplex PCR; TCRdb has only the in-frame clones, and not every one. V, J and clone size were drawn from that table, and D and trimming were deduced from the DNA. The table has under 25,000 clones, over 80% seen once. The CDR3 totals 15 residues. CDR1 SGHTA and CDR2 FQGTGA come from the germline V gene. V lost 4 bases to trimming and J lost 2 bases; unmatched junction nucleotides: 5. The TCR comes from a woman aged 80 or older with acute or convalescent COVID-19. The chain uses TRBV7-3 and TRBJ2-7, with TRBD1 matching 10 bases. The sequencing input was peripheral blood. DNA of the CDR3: TGTGCCAGCAGCTACCGGGACAGGGGTCCCTACGAGCAGTACTTC. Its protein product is CASSYRDRGPYEQYF.